The clone carrying this T cell receptor beta chain came up many times. From the RACE reads, TCRdb called clonotypes with MiXCR, one entry per CDR3 protein. This table holds around 42,000 distinct CDR3 sequences, less than 3.5% found once. As to time point: patch test 2, 6 weeks after DPC sensitization. Treatment here: therapeutic diphenylcyclopropenone sensitization with weekly scalp DPC. This sample is part of a study of human T cells and chemical hapten exposure. Germline values: CDR1 LGHNA, CDR2 YSLEER. The CDR3 loop spans 18 amino acids. Trimming stripped 3 bases from V and 2 bases from J, with 21 bases between.

The sequencing used whole blood, collected in connection with sensitization to the hapten diphenylcyclopropenone (DPC). The receptor comes from a man aged 35 to 55 with alopecia areata. Some clones in this sample may be carry-over from other donors' samples. This chain uses TRBV4-3 with TRBJ2-3, with D unresolved. The CDR3 spells CASSHRDFYSRSTDTQYF. The CDR3, as DNA: TGCGCCAGCAGCCATCGTGACTTCTACAGCAGATCCACAGATACGCAGTATTTT.